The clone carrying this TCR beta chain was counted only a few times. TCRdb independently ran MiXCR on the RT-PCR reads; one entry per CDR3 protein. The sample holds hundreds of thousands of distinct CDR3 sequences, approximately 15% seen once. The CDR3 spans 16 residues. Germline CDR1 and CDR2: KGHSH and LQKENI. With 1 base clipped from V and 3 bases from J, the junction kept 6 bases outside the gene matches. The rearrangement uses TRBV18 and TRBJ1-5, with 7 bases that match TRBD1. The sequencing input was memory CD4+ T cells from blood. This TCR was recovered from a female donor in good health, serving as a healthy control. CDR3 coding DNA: TGTGCCAGCTCACCACAAGGACAGGCCATCAATCAGCCCCAGCATTTT. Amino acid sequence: CASSPQGQAINQPQHF.